This T cell receptor (beta chain) originates from a study of tumor-infiltrating lymphocytes in primary liver carcinoma. Findings of the study overall: Reduced overlap was seen in tumor-adjacent and tumor-blood pairs versus tumor region pairs.

This CDR3 region has 16 residues. CDR1 SGHAT and CDR2 FQNNGV come from the germline V gene. The J segment lost 6 bases and the V segment lost 7 bases, leaving 14 bases of the junction unmatched. Total RNA (around 500 ng) served as template for TCR beta cDNA synthesis primed by a constant-region primer. What produced the TCR beta libraries was three nested multiplex PCR rounds using slightly modified ARM-PCR. TRBV1-TRBV30 forward primers and a C-beta reverse primer were used in the first two PCR rounds, which each ran for 9 to 10 cycles. TCRdb processed the multiplex PCR reads anew with MiXCR; each CDR3 protein has one entry. Of fewer than 110,000 distinct CDR3 sequences listed, around 66% are singletons. Co-extracting RNA and DNA was done with roughly 17-32 mg of unsorted bulk tissue as input. Each individual tumor supplied samples from five separate regions. Each tumor specimen held more than 85% viable tumor cells.

In regard to this clonotype: What it binds is not known.

The TCR comes from an older woman with primary liver carcinoma and hepatitis B virus infection. The chain is built from TRBV11-2 and TRBJ2-2; 7 bases are shared with TRBD1. The sequencing sample was made of liver tumor tissue from sampling region 2. Subset in this sample: tumor region T2, inferior pole. CDR3 region: CASNSDRRGYSGELFF. CDR3 bases: TGTGCCAGCAACTCAGATCGCAGGGGGTACTCCGGGGAGCTGTTTTTT.